This TCR beta chain was recorded in a study of blood T cells in healthy people across ages. The ends were cut back, 2 bases at V and 5 bases at J, with 9 bases in the middle. Germline CDR1 SQVTM, CDR2 ANQGSEA. There are 13 residues in the CDR3. Using a J-beta primer mix together with a sample-barcoded 5' primer, a second PCR was run for about 7 to 12 cycles. TCRdb re-called the 5' RACE reads through MiXCR, storing one row per CDR3 protein. In the table there are about 1.1 million distinct CDR3 sequences, roughly two fifths of which are singletons. The V gene is TRBV29-1, the J gene TRBJ2-2; D is undetermined. This sequence was found in a man aged 18-30 years in good health. Sequencing used blood. The CDR3 loop is CSVEMETTGELFF. The CDR3 DNA sequence: TGCAGCGTTGAAATGGAAACGACCGGGGAGCTGTTTTTT.